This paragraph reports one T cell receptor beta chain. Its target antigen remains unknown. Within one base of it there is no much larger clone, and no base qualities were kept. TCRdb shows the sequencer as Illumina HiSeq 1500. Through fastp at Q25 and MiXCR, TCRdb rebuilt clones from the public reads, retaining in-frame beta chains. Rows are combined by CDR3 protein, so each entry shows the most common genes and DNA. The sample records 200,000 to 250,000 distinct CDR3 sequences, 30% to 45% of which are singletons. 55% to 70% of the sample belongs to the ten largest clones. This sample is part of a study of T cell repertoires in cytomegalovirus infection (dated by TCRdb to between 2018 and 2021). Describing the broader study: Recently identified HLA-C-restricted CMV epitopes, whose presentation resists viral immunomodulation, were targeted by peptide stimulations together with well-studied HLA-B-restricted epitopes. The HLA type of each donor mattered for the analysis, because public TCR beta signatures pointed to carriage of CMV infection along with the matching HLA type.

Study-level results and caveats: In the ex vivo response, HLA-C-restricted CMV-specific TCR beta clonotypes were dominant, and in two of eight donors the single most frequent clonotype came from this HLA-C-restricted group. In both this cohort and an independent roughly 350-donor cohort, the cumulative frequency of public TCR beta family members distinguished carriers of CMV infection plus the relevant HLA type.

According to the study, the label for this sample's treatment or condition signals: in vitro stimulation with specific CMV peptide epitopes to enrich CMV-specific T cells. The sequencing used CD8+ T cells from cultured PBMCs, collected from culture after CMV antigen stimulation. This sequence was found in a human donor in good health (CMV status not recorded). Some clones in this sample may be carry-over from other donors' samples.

The CDR3 loop reads CASSLAVSSRGHNQPQHF. The bases read TGTGCCAGCAGCTTGGCCGTCTCGTCCAGGGGGCACAATCAGCCCCAGCATTTT. The rearranged chain carries TRBV5-5 and TRBJ1-5; 8 nucleotides in the junction match TRBD1. The CDR3 goes from the cysteine to the phenylalanine over 18 residues. Only CDR3 DNA remains: 54 bases, in frame from the first base. The CDR1 and CDR2 encoded by the germline V gene (reference sequence) are SGHKS and YYEKEE. The junction shows trimming of 0 bases on V and 3 bases on J, and the gene matches do not reach 11 bases of it.